Each of the 25 T cell receptor beta chains below was sequenced from the same sample in a study of CD4 T cells in relation to SARS-CoV-2 and coronaviruses. What these receptors recognize is not known. Data came from immunoSEQ multiplex PCR; TCRdb stores just in-frame clones and leaves some out. Here the sample spans more than 25,000 clones, 72% being singletons. Before the COVID-19 pandemic, during about 2011-2018, CD4+ T cells were taken from unexposed donors. CD4+ T cells were isolated from the cells after about ten days of culture. The sample was CD4+ T cells from PBMCs, cultured in vitro. The receptors derive from a human donor in good health.

V usage is TRBV19 and J usage is TRBJ2-4; D remains ambiguous. Germline CDR1 is LNHDA and CDR2 is SQIVND (reference sequence). CDR3 length: 13 residues. With 0 bases removed from V and 12 bases from J, the gap between germline ends came to 12 bases. CDR3 nucleotides: TGTGCCAGTAGTATAGATACGGCAAGCACTCAGTACTTC. This sequence encodes CASSIDTASTQYF.

The chain uses TRBV5-4 and TRBJ2-6; possible D gene TRBD1, 6 bases. This CDR3 has 18 amino acids. The V end lost 3 bases, the J end lost 2 bases, and 18 bases lay between the germline ends. Germline-derived CDR1 and CDR2 are SGHNT and YYREEE (reference sequence). The CDR3 is CASSSPRITGTGANVLTF. CDR3 nucleotide sequence: TGTGCCAGCAGCTCCCCCCGGATTACAGGGACTGGGGCCAACGTCCTGACTTTC. Filled out from reference TRBV5-4 and TRBJ2-6, the complete variable domain reads ETGVTQSPTHLIKTRGQQVTLRCSSQSGHNTVSWYQQALGQGPQFIFQYYREEENGRGNFPPRFSGLQFPNYSSELNVNALELDDSALYLCASSSPRITGTGANVLTFGAGSRLTVL.

This clone was detected once. This chain links TRBV4-2 with TRBJ1-2; TRBD1 matches 7 bases. This CDR3 is built from 15 residues. Losses at the gene ends were 6 bases for V and 6 bases for J; bases not matched to a gene: 13. Germline CDR1 LGHNA, CDR2 YNFKEQ. The CDR3 nucleotides are TGTGCCAGCAGTCTCCCCGACAGGGACCGGGATGGCTACACCTTC. Translation gives CASSLPDRDRDGYTF.

The V gene is TRBV20-1, the J gene TRBJ2-7; TRBD2 matches at 7 bases. Trimming cost V 3 bases and J 3 bases; bases outside gene matches: 5. The germline V gene has CDR1 DFQATT and CDR2 SNEGSKA (reference sequence). The CDR3 totals 13 residues. The DNA for the CDR3 is TGCAGTGCTAGTGCGGGAGAGATCTACGAGCAGTACTTC. Translated, it gives CSASAGEIYEQYF.

This chain links TRBV4-1 with TRBJ1-5; 8 bases line up with TRBD1. This CDR3 has 17 amino acids. The V and J ends lost 2 bases and 4 bases, in that order; junction bases with no gene match: 10. CDR1 MGHRA and CDR2 YSYEKL come from the germline V gene. In nucleotides, the CDR3 is TGCGCCAGCAGCCAAAGTAGTACCAGGGGGCTGAATCAGCCCCAGCATTTT. Amino acid sequence: CASSQSSTRGLNQPQHF.

This clone was recorded a few times. The V gene is TRBV19, the J gene TRBJ1-1; the match to TRBD1 covers 7 bases. This CDR3 has 14 residues. The ends lost 6 bases at V and 1 base at J; junction bases unmatched: 5. Germline loops: CDR1 LNHDA, CDR2 SQIVND (reference sequence). Here the CDR3 DNA reads TGTGCCAGTAGAAAGGGACAGAGGAACACTGAAGCTTTCTTT. It codes for CASRKGQRNTEAFF.

The chain employs TRBV6-6 and TRBJ2-2; tentatively, D is TRBD1 (6 bases). In germline, CDR1 is MNHNY, CDR2 SVGAGI (reference sequence). CDR3 length: 12 residues. With 5 bases removed from V and 5 bases from J, the gap between germline ends came to 6 bases. The CDR3 here is CASSGQTGELFF. The CDR3 region has the DNA TGTGCCAGCAGTGGACAGACCGGGGAGCTGTTTTTT.

This sequence joins TRBV5-4 and TRBJ2-2; TRBD2 is a possible D gene (6 bases). Trimming removed 1 base at V and 1 base at J, with 8 bases between. The CDR3 is made up of 15 amino acids. Germline V CDR1 and CDR2: SGHNT, YYREEE (reference sequence). The CDR3: CASSLMGGNTGELFF. The DNA for the CDR3 is TGTGCCAGCAGCTTGATGGGGGGGAACACCGGGGAGCTGTTTTTT.

The chain couples TRBV5-8 to TRBJ2-7; possible D gene TRBD1, 5 bases. V was pared by 4 bases and J by 0 bases, with 17 bases between. The CDR3 totals 16 residues. Germline loops: CDR1 SGHTS, CDR2 YDEGEE. The CDR3, as DNA: TGTGCCAGCAGCCCCGTTAGACAGATCAGCTCCTACGAGCAGTACTTC. Translated, it gives CASSPVRQISSYEQYF.

The chain is built from TRBV4-3 and TRBJ2-2; TRBD2 matches at 12 bases. The CDR3 runs 15 residues. The junction had 0 bases not matched to a gene; V was cut back by 4 bases and J by 3 bases. The germline CDR1 and CDR2 sequences are LGHNA and YSLEER. The CDR3 loop is CASSRLAGDTGELFF. The DNA of the CDR3 is TGCGCCAGCAGCCGACTAGCGGGAGACACCGGGGAGCTGTTTTTT.

The table lists this clone with a few counts. The genes are TRBV7-2 and TRBJ1-3, with unresolved D. Germline loops: CDR1 SGHTA, CDR2 FQGNSA. This CDR3 spans 13 amino acids. The ends were cut back, 8 bases at V and 3 bases at J, with 11 bases in the middle. This CDR3 is CASRPNGGNTIYF. CDR3 coding DNA: TGTGCCAGCCGCCCGAACGGTGGAAACACCATATATTTT.

This rearrangement joins TRBV29-1 to TRBJ1-4; D is unresolved. The length of the CDR3 is 13 residues. Germline values: CDR1 SQVTM, CDR2 ANQGSEA. V lost 6 bases and J 0 bases, leaving 8 bases between the germline ends. CDR3 sequence reads: CSVAYATNEKLFF. CDR3 sequence (DNA): TGCAGCGTCGCTTACGCAACTAATGAAAAACTGTTTTTT. The full variable domain, in which reference TRBV29-1 and TRBJ1-4 provide the parts outside the CDR3, is SAVISQKPSRDICQRGTSLTIQCQVDSQVTMMFWYRQQPGQSLTLIATANQGSEATYESGFVIDKFPISRPNLTFSTLTVSNMSPEDSSIYLCSVAYATNEKLFFGSGTQLSVL.

This clone has only a few counts. This rearrangement joins TRBV2 to TRBJ1-5; D remains ambiguous. From germline, CDR1 is SNHLY and CDR2 FYNNEI. The germline V and J ends were trimmed by 0 bases and 5 bases, with 14 bases remaining between them. The CDR3 covers 16 residues. The chain's CDR3 is CASSEALLGRDQPQHF. CDR3 DNA: TGTGCCAGCAGTGAAGCGCTTCTCGGGAGAGATCAGCCCCAGCATTTT.

The chain has TRBV27 and TRBJ1-2; 11 nucleotides line up with TRBD1. V gave up 4 bases and J gave up 4 bases; unmatched junction bases: 5. Germline loops: CDR1 MNHEY, CDR2 SMNVEV (reference sequence). The CDR3 is made up of 15 amino acids. CDR3 in DNA: TGTGCCAGCAGTTGGGGACAGGGGGGCGCCTATGGCTACACCTTC. Its protein product is CASSWGQGGAYGYTF.

This clone has only a few counts. The V and J genes are TRBV11-3 and TRBJ2-3; D may be TRBD2 (6 bases). This CDR3 spans 15 amino acids. The ends were cut back, 5 bases at V and 2 bases at J, with 14 bases in the middle. Germline CDR1 and CDR2: SGHNT and YENEEA. The CDR3 spells CASSPKRGYTDTQYF. Here the CDR3 DNA reads TGTGCCAGCAGCCCAAAACGGGGGTACACAGATACGCAGTATTTT.

DNA of the CDR3: TGTGCCTGGAGTGGCCCACAGGGGGCGGGGGGTCAGCCCCAGCATTTT. Its protein product is CAWSGPQGAGGQPQHF. This chain connects TRBV30 to TRBJ1-5; 9 bases match TRBD1. CDR1 is GTSNPN, CDR2 SVGIG, per germline (reference sequence). Trimming removed 1 base from V and 6 bases from J; junction bases left unmatched: 10. The CDR3 loop spans 16 amino acids. Filled out from reference TRBV30 and TRBJ1-5, the complete variable domain reads SQTIHQWPATLVQPVGSPLSLECTVEGTSNPNLYWYRQAAGRGLQLLFYSVGIGQISSEVPQNLSASRPQDRQFILSSKKLLLSDSGFYLCAWSGPQGAGGQPQHFGDGTRLSIL.

The J gene is TRBJ2-5, the V gene TRBV6-6, with D tentatively TRBD1 or TRBD2 (5 bases each). The CDR3 consists of 14 residues. Deletions cut 0 bases from V and 1 base from J, with 6 bases between. CDR1 and CDR2 from the germline V gene are MNHNY and SVGAGI (reference sequence). This CDR3 is CASSYSGVQETQYF. CDR3 DNA: TGTGCCAGCAGTTACTCGGGGGTCCAAGAGACCCAGTACTTC.

The rearrangement links TRBV7-9 to TRBJ1-4; D is unclear. This CDR3 region has 14 residues. The V end lost 8 bases, the J end lost 8 bases, and 18 bases lay between the germline ends. Germline assignment: CDR1 SEHNR and CDR2 FQNEAQ (reference sequence). CDR3 sequence (DNA): TGTGCCAGCTCCGACCGCCTACGGGAGGAAAAACTGTTTTTT. This gives the protein CASSDRLREEKLFF.

This clone has just one count. The chain combines TRBV3-1 (or the pseudogene TRBV3-2) with TRBJ2-5; 8 nucleotides align to TRBD2. The CDR3 has 14 amino acids. From germline, CDR1 is LGHDT and CDR2 YNNKEL (reference sequence). J gave up 4 bases and V 4 bases, and 5 bases lay outside the gene matches. DNA of the CDR3: TGTGCCAGCAGCCTAAACGGGAGGGCAGAGACCCAGTACTTC. Its translation: CASSLNGRAETQYF.

The chain has TRBV4-3 and TRBJ2-7; TRBD1 or TRBD2 may be the D gene (5 bases each). The CDR3 covers 18 residues. Trimming removed 0 bases from V and 1 base from J, with 19 bases in between. Germline CDR1 and CDR2: LGHNA and YSLEER. The CDR3 sequence is CASSQDRGDGVASYEQYF. CDR3 nucleotides: TGCGCCAGCAGCCAAGATCGAGGGGACGGGGTGGCTTCCTACGAGCAGTACTTC.

The V and J genes are TRBV5-6 and TRBJ2-6; no clear D. CDR3 length: 14 amino acids. Per the germline V gene, CDR1 is SGHDT and CDR2 is YYEEEE. Trimming stripped 3 bases from V and 1 base from J, with 5 bases between. This CDR3 reads CASSSASGANVLTF. The CDR3 DNA sequence: TGTGCCAGCAGCTCCGCATCTGGGGCCAACGTCCTGACTTTC.

DNA of the CDR3: TGTGCCAGTAAGGGGACACTCTCCGGGTACGAGCAGTACTTC. Translated: CASKGTLSGYEQYF. The rearrangement joins TRBV19 to TRBJ2-7; tentative D call: TRBD1 (6 bases). Germline CDR1 reads LNHDA; CDR2 reads SQIVND (reference sequence). Trimming removed 7 bases from V and 4 bases from J, with 17 bases in between. This CDR3 is built from 14 residues.

This clone was detected only a few times. The chain couples TRBV7-2 to TRBJ1-2; D is undetermined. CDR1 and CDR2 from the germline V gene are SGHTA and FQGNSA. V was pared by 0 bases and J by 2 bases, with 10 bases between. CDR3 length: 15 amino acids. The CDR3 nucleotides read TGTGCCAGCAGCTTAGCGGCAGGTTCCAACTATGGCTACACCTTC. This translates into CASSLAAGSNYGYTF.

The chain links TRBV6-5 to TRBJ2-7; 8 bases align to TRBD2. Trimming removed 6 bases from V and 0 bases from J; junction bases left unmatched: 7. The length of the CDR3 is 15 residues. The germline V gene encodes CDR1 MNHEY and CDR2 SVGAGI. The CDR3 DNA follows: TGTGCCAGCAGAAACGGGAGGGTGAGCTCCTACGAGCAGTACTTC. This codes for CASRNGRVSSYEQYF.

For the CDR3, the DNA is TGTGCCAGCAGCTTGTACAGGGAAGTCGGGGAGCTGTTTTTT. It is translated as CASSLYREVGELFF. The chain joins TRBV7-2 to TRBJ2-2; the D gene is possibly TRBD1 (6 bases). V was clipped by 3 bases and J by 7 bases, with 12 bases between them. The CDR3 is made up of 14 amino acids. From germline, CDR1 is SGHTA and CDR2 FQGNSA.